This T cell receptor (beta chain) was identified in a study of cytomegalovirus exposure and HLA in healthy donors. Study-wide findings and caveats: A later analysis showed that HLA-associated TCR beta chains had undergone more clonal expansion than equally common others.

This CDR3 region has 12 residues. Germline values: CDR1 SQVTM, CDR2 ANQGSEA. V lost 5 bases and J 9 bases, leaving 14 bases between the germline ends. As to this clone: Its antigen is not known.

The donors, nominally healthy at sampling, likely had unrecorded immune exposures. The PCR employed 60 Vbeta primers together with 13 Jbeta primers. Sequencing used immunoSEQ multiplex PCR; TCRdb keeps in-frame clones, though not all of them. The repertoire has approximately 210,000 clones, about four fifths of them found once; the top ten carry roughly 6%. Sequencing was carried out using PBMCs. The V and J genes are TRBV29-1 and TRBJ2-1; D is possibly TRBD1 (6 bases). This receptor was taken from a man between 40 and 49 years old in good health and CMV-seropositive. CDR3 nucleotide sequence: TGCAGCGTTAGTCGGGTAGGGGGTGAGCAGTTCTTC. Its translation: CSVSRVGGEQFF.